This T cell receptor (beta chain) was documented in a study of CD8 T cells in Susac syndrome. An input of roughly 0.5 to 1 ug of RNA was subjected to reverse transcription using random hexamers. MiXCR was run by TCRdb on the immunoSEQ multiplex PCR reads, yielding one entry per CDR3 protein. The data contain some 140,000 distinct CDR3 sequences, around 91% of them singletons. The CDR3 sequence is 15 residues long. CDR1 and CDR2 from the germline V gene are LGHNA and YSLEER. V lost 0 bases and J 3 bases, leaving 11 bases between the germline ends. This sequence joins TRBV4-3 and TRBJ1-1; D remains unclear. This sequence was found in a human donor with multiple sclerosis. Sequences were obtained from CD8+ T cells from PBMCs. CDR3 region: CASSQDRGGYTEAFF. DNA for the CDR3: TGCGCCAGCAGCCAAGACCGGGGAGGCTACACTGAAGCTTTCTTT.